A selection of T cell receptor beta chains follows, all from one sample in a study of T cells after posttransplantation cyclophosphamide. TCRdb's copy holds only in-frame clones and misses some; the assay was immunoSEQ multiplex PCR. The sample lists 10,000 or so clones; about 86% were seen once. Sequences were derived from PBMCs, sampled 350 to 400 days after allogeneic stem cell transplant with calcineurin inhibitor and methotrexate. These receptors were taken from a male patient younger than 45 who received an allogeneic stem cell transplant from an unrelated donor, was CMV-positive, and had acute GVHD only. Some T cells may have come from the graft donor. Each CDR3 is given with its conserved first and last residue. The D gene is left open where the match is weak. The listing skips clone size in some rows; elsewhere it reads once, few, many or a size class.

clone_size	v_call	d_call	j_call	cdr3_nt	cdr3_aa
few	TRBV21-1	.	TRBJ2-3	TGTGCCAGCAGCCTTCCTGGGTCTAGCGGAACCACAGATACGCAGTATTTT	CASSLPGSSGTTDTQYF
.	TRBV13	.	TRBJ1-1	TGTGCCAGCACCCTACAGAGTATGGACACTGAAGCTTTCTTT	CASTLQSMDTEAFF
.	TRBV6-6	.	TRBJ2-7	TGTGCCAGCACTCTACGCGGGGTAGGCTCCTACGAGCAGTACTTC	CASTLRGVGSYEQYF
.	TRBV7-3	TRBD2	TRBJ2-7	TGTGCCAGCAGCTTTGGAGCGGGAGGGCCCTACGAGCAGTACTTC	CASSFGAGGPYEQYF
.	TRBV5-6	TRBD1	TRBJ2-5	TGTGCCAGCAGCTGGGGACAGTTTAGACAAGAGACCCAGTACTTC	CASSWGQFRQETQYF
.	TRBV20-1	.	TRBJ1-2	TGCAGTGCTGGGGGGGGATATGGCTACACCTTC	CSAGGGYGYTF
.	TRBV7-8	TRBD2	TRBJ2-1	TGTGCCAGCAGCTCGACTAGCGGGGGGGTAGATGAGCAGTTCTTC	CASSSTSGGVDEQFF
once	TRBV27	.	TRBJ2-7	TGTGCCAGCAGCGTGAGGAACGAGCAGTACTTC	CASSVRNEQYF
.	TRBV4-3	.	TRBJ1-3	TGCGCCAGCAGCCTGGGGCGACAGGACCCTGGAAACACCATATATTTT	CASSLGRQDPGNTIYF
.	TRBV5-1	TRBD1	TRBJ1-2	TGCGCCAGCAGCAACCCGGGACAGGGCATCGTTGGCTACACCTTC	CASSNPGQGIVGYTF